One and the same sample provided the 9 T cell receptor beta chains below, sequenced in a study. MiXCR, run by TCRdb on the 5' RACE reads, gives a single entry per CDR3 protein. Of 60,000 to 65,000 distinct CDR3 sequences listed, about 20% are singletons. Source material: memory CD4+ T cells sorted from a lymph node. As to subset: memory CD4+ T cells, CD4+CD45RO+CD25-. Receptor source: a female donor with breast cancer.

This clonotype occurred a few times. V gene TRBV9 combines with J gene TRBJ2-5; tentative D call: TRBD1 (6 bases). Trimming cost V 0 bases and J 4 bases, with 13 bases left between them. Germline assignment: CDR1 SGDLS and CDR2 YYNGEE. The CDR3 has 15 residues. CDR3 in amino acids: CASSVGDTGLETQYF. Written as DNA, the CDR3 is TGTGCCAGCAGCGTAGGGGACACGGGATTAGAGACCCAGTACTTC.

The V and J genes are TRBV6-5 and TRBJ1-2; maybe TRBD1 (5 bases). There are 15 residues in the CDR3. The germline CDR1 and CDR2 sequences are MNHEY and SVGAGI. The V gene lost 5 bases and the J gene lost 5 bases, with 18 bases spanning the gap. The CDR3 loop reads CASSRHMEGRYGYTF. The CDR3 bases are TGTGCCAGCAGTCGGCACATGGAGGGGCGGTATGGCTACACCTTC.

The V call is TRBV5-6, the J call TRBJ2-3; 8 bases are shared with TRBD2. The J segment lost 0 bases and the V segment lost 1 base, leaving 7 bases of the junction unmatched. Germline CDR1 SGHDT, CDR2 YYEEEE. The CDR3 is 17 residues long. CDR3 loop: CASSLLVAGISTDTQYF. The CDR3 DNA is TGTGCCAGCAGCTTGTTGGTAGCGGGGATTAGCACAGATACGCAGTATTTT.

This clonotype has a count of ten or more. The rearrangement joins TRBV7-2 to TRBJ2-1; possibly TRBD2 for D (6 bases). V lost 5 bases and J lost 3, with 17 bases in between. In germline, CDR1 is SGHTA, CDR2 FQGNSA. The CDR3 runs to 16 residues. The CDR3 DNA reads TGTGCCAGCAGCCCGAGACGGGGGAGTAGCTACAATGAGCAGTTCTTC. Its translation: CASSPRRGSSYNEQFF.

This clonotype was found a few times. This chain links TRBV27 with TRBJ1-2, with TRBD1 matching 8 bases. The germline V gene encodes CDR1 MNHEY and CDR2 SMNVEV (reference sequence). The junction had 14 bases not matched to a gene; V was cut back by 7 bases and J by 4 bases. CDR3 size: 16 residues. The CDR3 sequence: CASTKEGTGASYGYTF. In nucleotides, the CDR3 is TGTGCCAGCACGAAGGAAGGGACAGGTGCCTCCTATGGCTACACCTTC.

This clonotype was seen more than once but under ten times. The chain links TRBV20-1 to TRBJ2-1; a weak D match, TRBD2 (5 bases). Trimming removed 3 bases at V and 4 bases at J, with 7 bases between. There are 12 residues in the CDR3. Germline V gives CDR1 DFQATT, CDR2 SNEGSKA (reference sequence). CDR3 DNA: TGCAGTGCTAGGGGCGGGTACAATGAGCAGTTCTTC. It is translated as CSARGGYNEQFF.

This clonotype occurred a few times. This chain's CDR3 is CASSQGQNEKGYTF. The CDR3 DNA reads as TGCGCCAGCAGCCAAGGACAGAACGAGAAAGGCTACACCTTC. The chain employs TRBV4-3 and TRBJ1-2; tentatively, D is TRBD1 (5 bases). The CDR3 contains 14 residues. Trimming took 1 base from V and 8 from J, leaving 14 bases between them. Per germline, CDR1 LGHNA and CDR2 YSLEER.

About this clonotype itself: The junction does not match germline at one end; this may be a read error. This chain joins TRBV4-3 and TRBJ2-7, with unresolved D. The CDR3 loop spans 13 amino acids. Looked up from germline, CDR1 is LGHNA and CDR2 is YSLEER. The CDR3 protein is CANSQDRSYEQYF. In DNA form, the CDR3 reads TGTGCCAACAGCCAAGATAGGAGTTACGAGCAGTACTTC.

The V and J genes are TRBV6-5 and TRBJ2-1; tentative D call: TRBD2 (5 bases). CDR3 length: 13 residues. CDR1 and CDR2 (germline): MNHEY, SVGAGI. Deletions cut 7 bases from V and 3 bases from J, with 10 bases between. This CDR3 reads CASTGLSYNEQFF. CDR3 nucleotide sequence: TGTGCCAGCACCGGACTCAGCTACAATGAGCAGTTCTTC.